The 26 T cell receptor beta chains listed next were all sequenced from one sample in a study of T cells in localized non-small cell lung cancer. Produced via immunoSEQ multiplex PCR; TCRdb's table is partial and in-frame only. The repertoire holds some 15,000 clones, with 80% to 90% as singletons. Material: peripheral blood mononuclear cells, obtained before any cancer treatment. Receptor source: a male donor at least 60 years old with stage II lung adenocarcinoma.

The V call is TRBV5-6, the J call TRBJ1-4; D is undetermined. In germline, CDR1 is SGHDT, CDR2 YYEEEE. Trimming removed 0 bases at V and 5 bases at J, with 14 bases between. The CDR3 is 16 amino acids. The DNA of the CDR3 is TGTGCCAGCAGCTTGGCCTGGACGGGCGAAAATGAAAAACTGTTTTTT. Translating gives CASSLAWTGENEKLFF.

The rearrangement links TRBV27 to TRBJ1-3, with TRBD1 as a possible D gene (6 bases). V lost 4 bases and J lost 1, with 11 bases in between. CDR3 length: 15 residues. Germline CDR1 MNHEY, CDR2 SMNVEV (reference sequence). The CDR3 loop reads CASSSTGGSGNTIYF. CDR3 nucleotide sequence: TGTGCCAGCAGTTCGACAGGAGGGTCTGGAAACACCATATATTTT.

The chain carries TRBV28 and TRBJ1-1; TRBD1 matches at 7 bases. The length of the CDR3 is 15 residues. Germline V lookup: CDR1 MDHEN, CDR2 SYDVKM. J gave up 4 bases and V 6 bases, and 11 bases lay outside the gene matches. The CDR3 here is CASRAPGTVVTEAFF. In DNA form, the CDR3 reads TGTGCCAGCAGGGCTCCCGGGACAGTGGTCACTGAAGCTTTCTTT.

This clone was detected once. CDR3 protein: CATSRENQGKETQYF. In DNA, the CDR3 is TGTGCCACCAGCAGAGAGAATCAGGGTAAAGAGACCCAGTACTTC. This chain joins TRBV15 and TRBJ2-5; perhaps TRBD1 as D (5 bases). Germline assignment: CDR1 LNHNV and CDR2 YYDKDF (reference sequence). Deletions cut 0 bases from V and 3 bases from J, with 11 bases between. The CDR3 extends over 15 amino acids.

The chain is built from TRBV19 and TRBJ2-1; D is perhaps TRBD1 or TRBD2 (5 bases each). CDR3 length: 14 residues. Germline CDR1 and CDR2: LNHDA and SQIVND (reference sequence). The V gene lost 1 base and the J gene lost 9 bases, with 13 bases spanning the gap. The CDR3 sequence is CASSIGGTGREQFF. The CDR3, as DNA: TGTGCCAGTAGTATAGGGGGGACGGGACGTGAGCAGTTCTTC. The whole variable domain, remainder taken from reference TRBV19 and TRBJ2-1, is DGGITQSPKYLFRKEGQNVTLSCEQNLNHDAMYWYRQDPGQGLRLIYYSQIVNDFQKGDIAEGYSVSREKKESFPLTVTSAQKNPTAFYLCASSIGGTGREQFFGPGTRLTVL.

V is TRBV5-5 and J is TRBJ2-7; D is possibly TRBD2 (5 bases). The germline gives CDR1 SGHKS, CDR2 YYEKEE (reference sequence). V gave up 2 bases and J gave up 6 bases, with 15 bases separating them. This CDR3 is 14 amino acids long. DNA of the CDR3: TGTGCCAGCAGCTTAATGGCGGGTGTTGGCGAGCAGTACTTC. It specifies CASSLMAGVGEQYF.

The chain joins TRBV9 to TRBJ2-2; D is perhaps TRBD1 or TRBD2 (6 bases each). The germline CDR1 and CDR2 sequences are SGDLS and YYNGEE. Trimming took 0 bases from V and 5 from J, leaving 20 bases between them. The CDR3 totals 18 residues. CDR3 region: CASSVVPGGDRVTGELFF. Written as DNA, the CDR3 is TGTGCCAGCAGCGTAGTTCCCGGGGGCGACAGAGTAACCGGGGAGCTGTTTTTT.

V is TRBV11-2 and J is TRBJ2-7; D gene uncertain. The CDR3 covers 13 residues. V was trimmed by 1 base and J by 4 bases, leaving 8 bases between them. Germline assignment: CDR1 SGHAT and CDR2 FQNNGV. The CDR3 nucleotides are TGTGCCAGCAGCTTAGGTCTGGCATACGAGCAGTACTTC. Its protein product is CASSLGLAYEQYF.

The chain links TRBV4-3 to TRBJ2-7, with D unresolved. V dropped 5 bases and J dropped 1 base, with 12 bases sitting between them. The CDR3 consists of 14 residues. From germline, CDR1 is LGHNA and CDR2 YSLEER. The chain's CDR3 is CASSFAPGSYEQYF. The DNA for the CDR3 is TGCGCCAGCAGCTTCGCGCCAGGTTCCTACGAGCAGTACTTC.

This clone has just one count. The chain combines TRBV7-3 with TRBJ2-3; 7 bases line up with TRBD2. The CDR3 is 14 amino acids. Looked up from germline, CDR1 is SGHTA and CDR2 is FQGTGA. With 3 bases clipped from V and 6 bases from J, the junction kept 6 bases outside the gene matches. This chain's CDR3 is CASSFGLDMDTQYF. The DNA of the CDR3 is TGTGCCAGCAGCTTCGGACTAGATATGGATACGCAGTATTTT.

The chain couples TRBV25-1 to TRBJ2-5, with D possibly matching TRBD2 (5 bases). The CDR3 runs 14 residues. V lost 10 bases and J lost 0, with 15 bases in between. Germline V gene lookup returns CDR1 MGHDK and CDR2 SYGVNS. The DNA for the CDR3 is TGTGCCACCGGGATTCTTGGGTACCAAGAGACCCAGTACTTC. Translated: CATGILGYQETQYF.

The rearrangement uses TRBV5-5 and TRBJ2-2, with D maybe TRBD1 (6 bases). V was pared by 4 bases and J by 1 base, with 23 bases between. Germline CDR1 is SGHKS and CDR2 is YYEKEE (reference sequence). The CDR3 consists of 19 residues. The CDR3 sequence: CASSPHPPLGARNTGELFF. Written as DNA, the CDR3 is TGTGCCAGCAGCCCTCACCCCCCCCTGGGGGCGCGGAACACCGGGGAGCTGTTTTTT.

The sample holds one count of this clone. The genes are TRBV7-9 and TRBJ2-7, with TRBD1 matching 10 bases. The germline V gene has CDR1 SEHNR and CDR2 FQNEAQ (reference sequence). The J segment lost 5 bases and the V segment lost 3 bases, leaving 7 bases of the junction unmatched. This CDR3 is 15 amino acids long. Written as DNA, the CDR3 is TGTGCCAGCAGCTTCGGTGGGGACAGGGGACACGAGCAGTACTTC. Translated: CASSFGGDRGHEQYF.

V usage is TRBV5-1 and J usage is TRBJ2-1; D might be TRBD2 (5 bases). The V gene lost 0 bases and the J gene lost 10 bases, with 14 bases spanning the gap. This CDR3 is built from 14 residues. CDR1 and CDR2 (germline): SGHRS, YFSETQ. Here the CDR3 DNA reads TGCGCCAGCAGCTTGGGGCTAGCTGAGAGCGAGCAGTTCTTC. Its protein is CASSLGLAESEQFF.

This rearrangement joins TRBV30 to TRBJ2-7; the match to TRBD1 covers 10 bases. This CDR3 spans 20 amino acids. Looked up from germline, CDR1 is GTSNPN and CDR2 is SVGIG (reference sequence). Trimming removed 0 bases from V and 3 bases from J; junction bases left unmatched: 20. The CDR3 bases are TGTGCCTGGAGTGTACTAGGGGACAGGGGAAGATTGACGCAACTCTACGAGCAGTACTTC. Protein product: CAWSVLGDRGRLTQLYEQYF.

This clone was observed a single time. This sequence joins TRBV30 and TRBJ2-7; D uncertain. Germline V gene lookup returns CDR1 GTSNPN and CDR2 SVGIG (reference sequence). The CDR3 covers 12 residues. The V and J ends lost 0 bases and 7 bases respectively, with 10 bases between them. The chain's CDR3 is CAWSVSPGEQYF. The CDR3 nucleotides are TGTGCCTGGAGTGTAAGCCCTGGAGAGCAGTACTTC.

The chain uses TRBV11-3 and TRBJ2-3; TRBD2 matches 14 bases. The CDR3 contains 16 residues. Germline V lookup: CDR1 SGHNT, CDR2 YENEEA. V dropped 3 bases and J dropped 4; count of bases not matched to a gene: 3. The CDR3 nucleotides are TGTGCCAGCAGCTTGGGGACTAGCGGGAGCGCAGATACGCAGTATTTT. Encoded protein: CASSLGTSGSADTQYF. Together with reference TRBV11-3 and TRBJ2-3, the CDR3 gives the full variable domain: EAGVVQSPRYKIIEKKQPVAFWCNPISGHNTLYWYLQNLGQGPELLIRYENEEAVDDSQLPKDRFSAERLKGVDSTLKIQPAELGDSAVYLCASSLGTSGSADTQYFGPGTRLTVL.

The rearrangement links TRBV11-2 to TRBJ2-5; 7 bases align to TRBD1. Trimming cost V 6 bases and J 5 bases; bases outside gene matches: 12. The CDR3 length is 15 residues. Looked up from germline, CDR1 is SGHAT and CDR2 is FQNNGV. This CDR3 is CASSPGPTRGETQYF. The CDR3 coding sequence is TGTGCCAGCAGTCCCGGTCCGACCAGGGGGGAGACCCAGTACTTC.

The V and J genes are TRBV27 and TRBJ2-2; D unresolved. The CDR3 contains 12 residues. V was shortened by 3 bases and J by 5 bases, with 4 bases between the two germline ends. CDR1 is MNHEY and CDR2 is SMNVEV in the germline V gene (reference sequence). The CDR3, as DNA: TGTGCCAGCAGTTTTCTTACCGGGGAGCTGTTTTTT. The encoded protein is CASSFLTGELFF.

The CDR3 DNA sequence: TGCGCCAGCAGCTGGGGGACTAGCGGGGAGCAGTTCTTC. As protein: CASSWGTSGEQFF. This chain uses TRBV5-1 with TRBJ2-1; TRBD2 matches 12 bases. V lost 3 bases and J lost 10; bases outside the gene matches: 2. The length of the CDR3 is 13 residues. Per the germline V gene, CDR1 is SGHRS and CDR2 is YFSETQ. Using reference TRBV5-1 and TRBJ2-1 for the parts outside the CDR3, the full variable domain is KAGVTQTPRYLIKTRGQQVTLSCSPISGHRSVSWYQQTPGQGLQFLFEYFSETQRNKGNFPGRFSGRQFSNSRSEMNVSTLELGDSALYLCASSWGTSGEQFFGPGTRLTVL.

This clone was counted a few times. The chain joins TRBV2 to TRBJ2-7; 11 bases are a match to TRBD1. The CDR3 sequence is 14 residues long. Germline V CDR1 and CDR2: SNHLY, FYNNEI. Germline trimming cut 6 bases from V and 5 bases from J; bases unmatched to any gene: 6. In DNA, the CDR3 is TGTGCCAGCAGCCTCGGACAGGGGGCCCACGAGCAGTACTTC. This encodes CASSLGQGAHEQYF.

The CDR3 sequence is CASSLSSRGRTEAFF. CDR3 coding DNA: TGTGCCAGCAGTTTAAGCTCCAGGGGCAGGACTGAAGCTTTCTTT. The rearrangement links TRBV6-5 to TRBJ1-1; TRBD1 is a possible D gene (6 bases). Trimming removed 4 bases at V and 5 bases at J, with 17 bases between. This CDR3 contains 15 residues. Germline V gene sequence: CDR1 MNHEY, CDR2 SVGAGI.

This clone is medium-sized by share. The rearrangement links TRBV5-6 to TRBJ2-1; unclear D gene. This CDR3 region has 12 residues. Per the germline V gene, CDR1 is SGHDT and CDR2 is YYEEEE. V lost 4 bases to trimming and J lost 5 bases, with 7 bases between them. CDR3 protein: CASSPWNNEQFF. DNA of the CDR3: TGTGCCAGCAGCCCGTGGAACAATGAGCAGTTCTTC.

This clone appeared a single time. The V gene is TRBV5-5, the J gene TRBJ1-1; no firm D call. There are 15 residues in the CDR3. Germline V gene sequence: CDR1 SGHKS, CDR2 YYEKEE (reference sequence). With 0 bases removed from V and 0 bases from J, the gap between germline ends came to 9 bases. The CDR3: CASSLGRTMNTEAFF. Written as DNA, the CDR3 is TGTGCCAGCAGCTTGGGCCGGACCATGAACACTGAAGCTTTCTTT. Full variable domain (rest looked up from reference TRBV5-5 and TRBJ1-1): DAGVTQSPTHLIKTRGQQVTLRCSPISGHKSVSWYQQVLGQGPQFIFQYYEKEERGRGNFPDRFSARQFPNYSSELNVNALLLGDSALYLCASSLGRTMNTEAFFGQGTRLTVV.

This chain connects TRBV10-1 to TRBJ2-2, with a weak D call TRBD2 (5 bases). Trimming left V 7 bases short and J 2 bases short, with 8 bases between. This CDR3 spans 13 amino acids. The germline gives CDR1 WNHNN, CDR2 SYGVQD (reference sequence). The CDR3 sequence is CASKRDNTGELFF. In nucleotides, the CDR3 is TGCGCCAGCAAACGGGATAACACCGGGGAGCTGTTTTTT.

J is TRBJ1-1 and V is TRBV19, with TRBD1 matching over 8 bases. This CDR3 has 14 residues. The germline gives CDR1 LNHDA, CDR2 SQIVND (reference sequence). With V trimmed by 7 bases and J by 1 base, 5 bases remained unmatched. For the CDR3, the DNA is TGTGCCAGTATTCGAACAGGGGGGAACACTGAAGCTTTCTTT. Translation gives CASIRTGGNTEAFF.